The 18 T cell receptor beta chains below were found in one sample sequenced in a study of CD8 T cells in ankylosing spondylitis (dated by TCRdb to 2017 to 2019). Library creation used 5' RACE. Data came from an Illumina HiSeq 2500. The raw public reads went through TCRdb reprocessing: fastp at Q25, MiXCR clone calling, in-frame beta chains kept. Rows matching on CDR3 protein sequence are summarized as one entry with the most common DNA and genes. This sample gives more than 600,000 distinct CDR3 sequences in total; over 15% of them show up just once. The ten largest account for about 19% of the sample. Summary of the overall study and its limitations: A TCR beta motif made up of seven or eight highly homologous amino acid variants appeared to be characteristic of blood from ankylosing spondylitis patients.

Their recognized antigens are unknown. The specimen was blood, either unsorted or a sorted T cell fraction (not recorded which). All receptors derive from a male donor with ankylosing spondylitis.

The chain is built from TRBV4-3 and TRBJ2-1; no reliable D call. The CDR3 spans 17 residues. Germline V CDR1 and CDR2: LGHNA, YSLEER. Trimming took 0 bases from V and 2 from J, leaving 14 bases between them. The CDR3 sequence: CASSQDRIAHPYNEQFF. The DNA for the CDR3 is TGCGCCAGCAGCCAAGATCGAATAGCCCACCCCTACAATGAGCAGTTCTTC.

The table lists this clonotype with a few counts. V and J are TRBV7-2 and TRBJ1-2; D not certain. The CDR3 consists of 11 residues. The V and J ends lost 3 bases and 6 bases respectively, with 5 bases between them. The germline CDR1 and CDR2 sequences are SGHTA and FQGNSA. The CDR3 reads CASSFGNGYTF. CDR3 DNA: TGTGCCAGCAGCTTTGGCAATGGCTACACCTTC.

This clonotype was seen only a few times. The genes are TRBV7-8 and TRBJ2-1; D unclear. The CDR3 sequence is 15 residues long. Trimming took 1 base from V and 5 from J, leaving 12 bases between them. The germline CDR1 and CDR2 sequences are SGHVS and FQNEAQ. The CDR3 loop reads CASSLGVSLDNEQFF. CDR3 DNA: TGTGCCAGCAGCTTAGGAGTGAGTCTCGACAATGAGCAGTTCTTC.

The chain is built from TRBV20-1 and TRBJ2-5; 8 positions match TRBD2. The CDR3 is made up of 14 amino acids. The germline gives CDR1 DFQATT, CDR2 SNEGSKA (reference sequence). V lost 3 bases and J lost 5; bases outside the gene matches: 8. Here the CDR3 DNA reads TGCAGTGCTAGTAGGCGGGGGGCACCTGAGACCCAGTACTTC. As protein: CSASRRGAPETQYF.

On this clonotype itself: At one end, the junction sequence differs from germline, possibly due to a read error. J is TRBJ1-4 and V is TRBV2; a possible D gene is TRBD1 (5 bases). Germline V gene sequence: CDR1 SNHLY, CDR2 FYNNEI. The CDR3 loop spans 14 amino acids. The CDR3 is CARSEWTTGEKLFF. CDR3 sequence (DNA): TGTGCCAGAAGTGAATGGACAACCGGTGAAAAACTGTTTTTT.

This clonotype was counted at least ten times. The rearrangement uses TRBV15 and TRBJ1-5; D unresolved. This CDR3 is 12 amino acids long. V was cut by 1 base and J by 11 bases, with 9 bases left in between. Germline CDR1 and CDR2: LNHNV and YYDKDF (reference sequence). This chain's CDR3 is CATSRGADSQHF. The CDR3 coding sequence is TGTGCCACCAGCAGAGGGGCGGATTCCCAGCATTTT.

This CDR3 reads CASSQDRTNRGYSHEQFF. The CDR3 DNA reads as TGCGCCAGCAGCCAAGACCGTACTAACAGGGGGTACTCCCATGAGCAGTTCTTC. This chain uses TRBV4-1 with TRBJ2-1, with TRBD1 matching over 8 bases. The J segment lost 8 bases and the V segment lost 0 bases, leaving 15 bases of the junction unmatched. The CDR3 is made up of 18 amino acids. Germline lookup yields CDR1 MGHRA and CDR2 YSYEKL.

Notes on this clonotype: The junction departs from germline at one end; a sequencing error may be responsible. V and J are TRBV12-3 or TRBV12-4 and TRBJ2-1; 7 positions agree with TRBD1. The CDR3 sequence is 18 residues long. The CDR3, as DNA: TGTACCAGCAGTTTCCCTCGAGGACAGGCCCTCCACTACAATGAGCAGTTCTTC. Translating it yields CTSSFPRGQALHYNEQFF.

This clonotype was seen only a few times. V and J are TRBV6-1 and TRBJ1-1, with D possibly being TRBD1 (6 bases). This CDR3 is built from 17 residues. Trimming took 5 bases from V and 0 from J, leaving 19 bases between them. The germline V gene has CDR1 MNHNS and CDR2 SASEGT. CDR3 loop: CASSRWGQGAMNTEAFF. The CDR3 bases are TGTGCCAGCAGTCGGTGGGGGCAGGGAGCCATGAACACTGAAGCTTTCTTT.

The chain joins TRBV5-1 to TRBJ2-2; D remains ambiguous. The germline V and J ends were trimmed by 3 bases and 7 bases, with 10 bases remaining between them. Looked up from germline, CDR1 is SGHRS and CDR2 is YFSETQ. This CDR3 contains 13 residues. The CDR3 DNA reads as TGCGCCAGCAGCTACGACGTCGGCGGGGAGCTGTTTTTT. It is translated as CASSYDVGGELFF.

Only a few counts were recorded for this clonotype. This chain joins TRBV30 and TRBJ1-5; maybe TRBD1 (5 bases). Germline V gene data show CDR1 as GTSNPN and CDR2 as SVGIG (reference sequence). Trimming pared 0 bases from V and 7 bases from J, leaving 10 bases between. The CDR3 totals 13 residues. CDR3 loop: CAWSVAGHQPQHF. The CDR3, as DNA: TGTGCCTGGAGTGTGGCAGGGCACCAGCCCCAGCATTTT.

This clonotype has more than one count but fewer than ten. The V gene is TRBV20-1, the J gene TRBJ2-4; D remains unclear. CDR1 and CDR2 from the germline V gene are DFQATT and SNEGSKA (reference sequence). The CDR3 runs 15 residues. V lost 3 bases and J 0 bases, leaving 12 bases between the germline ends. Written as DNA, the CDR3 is TGCAGTGCTAGGGGTGGGGATGAAGCCAAAAACATTCAGTACTTC. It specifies CSARGGDEAKNIQYF.

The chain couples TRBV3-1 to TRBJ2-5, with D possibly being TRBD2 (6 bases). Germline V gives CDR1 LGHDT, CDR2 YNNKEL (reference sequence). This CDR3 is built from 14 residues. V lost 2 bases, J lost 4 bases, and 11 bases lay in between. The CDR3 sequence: CASSQWSGGETQYF. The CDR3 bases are TGTGCCAGCAGCCAATGGTCCGGGGGAGAGACCCAGTACTTC.

This CDR3 is CSVAGTGGPEAFF. The CDR3 region has the DNA TGCAGCGTAGCCGGGACAGGGGGGCCTGAAGCTTTCTTT. The chain couples TRBV29-1 to TRBJ1-1, with 11 bases aligning to TRBD1. The CDR3 is 13 residues long. Trimming removed 6 bases from V and 6 bases from J; junction bases left unmatched: 6. Germline CDR1 reads SQVTM; CDR2 reads ANQGSEA.

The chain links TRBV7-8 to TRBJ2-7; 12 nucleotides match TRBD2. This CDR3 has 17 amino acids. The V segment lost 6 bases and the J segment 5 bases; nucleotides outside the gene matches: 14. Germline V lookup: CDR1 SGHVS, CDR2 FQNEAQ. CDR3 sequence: CASRTGTSGPRRDEQYF. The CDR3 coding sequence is TGTGCCAGCAGAACCGGGACTAGCGGGCCTCGTCGCGACGAGCAGTACTTC.

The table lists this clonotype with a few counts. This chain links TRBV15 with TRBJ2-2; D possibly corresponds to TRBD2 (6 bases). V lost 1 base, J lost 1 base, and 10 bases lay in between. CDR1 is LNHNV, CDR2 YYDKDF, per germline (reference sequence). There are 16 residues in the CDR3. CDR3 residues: CATSRVRRENTGELFF. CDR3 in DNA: TGTGCCACCAGCAGAGTCCGGCGGGAGAACACCGGGGAGCTGTTTTTT.

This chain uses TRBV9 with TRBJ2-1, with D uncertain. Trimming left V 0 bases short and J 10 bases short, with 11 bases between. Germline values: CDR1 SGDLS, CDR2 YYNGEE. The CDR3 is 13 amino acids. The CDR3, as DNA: TGTGCCAGCAGCGTAGACTACCCCTCCGAGCAGTTCTTC. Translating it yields CASSVDYPSEQFF.

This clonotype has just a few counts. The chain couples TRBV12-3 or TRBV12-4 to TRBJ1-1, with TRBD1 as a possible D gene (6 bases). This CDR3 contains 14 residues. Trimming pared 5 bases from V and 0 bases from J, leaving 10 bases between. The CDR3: CASSPDSLNTEAFF. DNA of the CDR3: TGTGCCAGCAGTCCGGACAGTTTGAACACTGAAGCTTTCTTT.